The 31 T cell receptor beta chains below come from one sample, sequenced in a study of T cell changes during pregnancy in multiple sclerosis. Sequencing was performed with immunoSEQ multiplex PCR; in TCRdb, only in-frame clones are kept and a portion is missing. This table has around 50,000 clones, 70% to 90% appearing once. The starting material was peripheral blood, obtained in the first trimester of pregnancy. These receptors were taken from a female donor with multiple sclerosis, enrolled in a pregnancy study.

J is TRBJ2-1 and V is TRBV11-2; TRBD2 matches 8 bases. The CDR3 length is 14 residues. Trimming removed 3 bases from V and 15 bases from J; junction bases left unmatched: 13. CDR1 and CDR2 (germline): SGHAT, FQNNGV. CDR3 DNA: TGTGCCAGCAGCTTCAGGCAGCGGGGGTCAAGCCCGTTCTTC. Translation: CASSFRQRGSSPFF.

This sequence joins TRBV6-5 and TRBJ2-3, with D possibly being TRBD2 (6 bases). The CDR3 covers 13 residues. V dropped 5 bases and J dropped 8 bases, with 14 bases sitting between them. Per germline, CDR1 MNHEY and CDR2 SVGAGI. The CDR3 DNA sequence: TGTGCCAGCAGTGCCCCTCTGGGAGGTACGCAGTATTTT. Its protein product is CASSAPLGGTQYF.

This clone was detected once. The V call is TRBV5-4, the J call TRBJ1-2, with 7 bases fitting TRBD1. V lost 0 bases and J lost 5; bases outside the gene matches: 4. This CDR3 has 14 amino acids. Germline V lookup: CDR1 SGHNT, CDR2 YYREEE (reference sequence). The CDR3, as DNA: TGTGCCAGCAGCTTGGGACAGGGATATTATGGCTACACCTTC. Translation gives CASSLGQGYYGYTF.

The CDR3, as DNA: TGTGCCAGCGGTAGGGGGGGCGATCGGGATACGCAGTATTTT. Its protein product is CASGRGGDRDTQYF. This chain connects TRBV5-4 to TRBJ2-3; weak D call: TRBD2 (7 bases). Germline V gene data show CDR1 as SGHNT and CDR2 as YYREEE (reference sequence). Trimming stripped 7 bases from V and 6 bases from J, with 18 bases between. CDR3 length: 14 amino acids.

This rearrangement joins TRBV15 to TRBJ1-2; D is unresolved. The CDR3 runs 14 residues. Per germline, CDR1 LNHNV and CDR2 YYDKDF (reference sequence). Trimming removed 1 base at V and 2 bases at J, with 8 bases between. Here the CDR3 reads CATSRGAVNYGYTF. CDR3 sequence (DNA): TGTGCCACCAGCAGAGGAGCGGTAAACTATGGCTACACCTTC.

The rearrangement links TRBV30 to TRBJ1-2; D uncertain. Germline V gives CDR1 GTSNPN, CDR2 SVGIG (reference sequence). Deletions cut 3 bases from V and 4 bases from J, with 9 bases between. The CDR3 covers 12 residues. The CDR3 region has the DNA TGTGCCTGGAGCCCGGGTCTCTATGGCTACACCTTC. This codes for CAWSPGLYGYTF.

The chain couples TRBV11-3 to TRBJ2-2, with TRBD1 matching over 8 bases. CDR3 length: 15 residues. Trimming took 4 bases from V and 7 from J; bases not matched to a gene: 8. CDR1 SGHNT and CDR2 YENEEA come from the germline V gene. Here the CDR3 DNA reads TGTGCCAGCAGCTCACCCCAGGGGGCTAGCGGGGAGCTGTTTTTT. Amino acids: CASSSPQGASGELFF.

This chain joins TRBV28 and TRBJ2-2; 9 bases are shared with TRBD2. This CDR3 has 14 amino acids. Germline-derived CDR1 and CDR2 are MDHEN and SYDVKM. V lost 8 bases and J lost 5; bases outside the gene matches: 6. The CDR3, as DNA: TGTGCCAGCCAAGAGGGACTAGCAACCGGGGAGCTGTTTTTT. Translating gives CASQEGLATGELFF.

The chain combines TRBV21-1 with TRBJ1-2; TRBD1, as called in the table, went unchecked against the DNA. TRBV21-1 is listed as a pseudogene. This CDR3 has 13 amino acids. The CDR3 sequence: CASSKDEKHGYTF. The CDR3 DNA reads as TGTGCCAGCAGCAAAGATGAAAAACACGGCTACACCTTC.

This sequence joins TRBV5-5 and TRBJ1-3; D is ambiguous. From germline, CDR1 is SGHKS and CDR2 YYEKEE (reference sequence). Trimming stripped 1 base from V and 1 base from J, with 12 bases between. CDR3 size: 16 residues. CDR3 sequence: CASSLLRGRSGNTIYF. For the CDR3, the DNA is TGTGCCAGCAGCTTGTTGAGAGGGCGGTCTGGAAACACCATATATTTT.

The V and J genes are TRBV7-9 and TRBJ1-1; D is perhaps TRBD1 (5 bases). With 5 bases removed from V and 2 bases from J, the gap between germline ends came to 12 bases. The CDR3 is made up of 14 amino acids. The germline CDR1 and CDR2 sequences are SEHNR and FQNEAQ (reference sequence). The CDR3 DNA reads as TGTGCCAGCAGCGCGGGACGGTCAAACACTGAAGCTTTCTTT. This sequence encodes CASSAGRSNTEAFF.

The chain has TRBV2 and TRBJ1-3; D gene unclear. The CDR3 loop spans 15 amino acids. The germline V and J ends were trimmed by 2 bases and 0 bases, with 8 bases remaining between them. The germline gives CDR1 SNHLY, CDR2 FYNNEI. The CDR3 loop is CASSENMASGNTIYF. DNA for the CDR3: TGTGCCAGCAGTGAAAATATGGCCTCTGGAAACACCATATATTTT.

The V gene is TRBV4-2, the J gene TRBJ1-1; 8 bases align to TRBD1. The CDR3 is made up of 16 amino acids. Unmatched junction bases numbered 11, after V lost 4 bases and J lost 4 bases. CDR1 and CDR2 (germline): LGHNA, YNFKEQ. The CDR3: CASSPVDRDVITEAFF. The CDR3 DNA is TGTGCCAGCAGCCCTGTGGACAGGGATGTAATCACTGAAGCTTTCTTT.

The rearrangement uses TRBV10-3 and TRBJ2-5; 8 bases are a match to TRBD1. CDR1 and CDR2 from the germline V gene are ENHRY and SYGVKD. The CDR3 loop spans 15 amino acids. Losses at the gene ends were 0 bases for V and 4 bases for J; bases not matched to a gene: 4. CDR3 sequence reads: CAISESTGVTETQYF. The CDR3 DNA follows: TGTGCCATCAGTGAGTCGACAGGGGTTACAGAGACCCAGTACTTC.

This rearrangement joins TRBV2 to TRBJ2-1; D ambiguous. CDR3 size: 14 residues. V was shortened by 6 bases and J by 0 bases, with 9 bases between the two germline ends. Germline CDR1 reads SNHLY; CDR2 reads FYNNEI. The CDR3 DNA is TGTGCCAGCAGGGAACTAACCTCCTACAATGAGCAGTTCTTC. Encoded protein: CASRELTSYNEQFF.

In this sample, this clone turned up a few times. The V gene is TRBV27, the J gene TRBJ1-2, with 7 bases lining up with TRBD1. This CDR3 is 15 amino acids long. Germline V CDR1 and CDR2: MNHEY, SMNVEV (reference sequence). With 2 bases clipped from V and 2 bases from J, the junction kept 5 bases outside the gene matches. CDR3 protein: CASSLNRGHNYGYTF. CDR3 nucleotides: TGTGCCAGCAGTTTAAACAGGGGTCACAACTATGGCTACACCTTC.

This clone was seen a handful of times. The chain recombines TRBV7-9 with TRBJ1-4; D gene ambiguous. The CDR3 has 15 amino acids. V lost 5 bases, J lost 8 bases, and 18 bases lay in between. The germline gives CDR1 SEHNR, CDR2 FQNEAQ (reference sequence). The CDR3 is CASSPRGGSGEKLFF. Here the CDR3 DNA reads TGTGCCAGCAGCCCCCGGGGAGGCTCGGGAGAAAAACTGTTTTTT.

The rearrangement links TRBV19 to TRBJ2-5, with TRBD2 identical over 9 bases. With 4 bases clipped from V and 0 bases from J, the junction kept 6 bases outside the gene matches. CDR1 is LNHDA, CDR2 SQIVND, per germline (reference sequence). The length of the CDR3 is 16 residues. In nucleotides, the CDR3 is TGTGCCAGTAGTAAGCGGGGGGTCGGGGACCAAGAGACCCAGTACTTC. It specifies CASSKRGVGDQETQYF.

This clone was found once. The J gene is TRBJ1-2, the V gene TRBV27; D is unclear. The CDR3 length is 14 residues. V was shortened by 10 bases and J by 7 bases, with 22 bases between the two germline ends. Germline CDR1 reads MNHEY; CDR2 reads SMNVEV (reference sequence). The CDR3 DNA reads TGTGCCACCTCAGCGGGCGGGGTTCTGGGTGGCTACACCTTC. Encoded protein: CATSAGGVLGGYTF.

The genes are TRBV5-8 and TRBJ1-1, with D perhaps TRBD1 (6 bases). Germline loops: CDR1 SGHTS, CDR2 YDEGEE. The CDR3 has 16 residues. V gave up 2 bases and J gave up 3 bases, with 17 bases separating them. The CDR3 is CASSLWGRRGDTEAFF. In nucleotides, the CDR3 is TGTGCCAGCAGCTTATGGGGGCGTAGAGGGGACACTGAAGCTTTCTTT.

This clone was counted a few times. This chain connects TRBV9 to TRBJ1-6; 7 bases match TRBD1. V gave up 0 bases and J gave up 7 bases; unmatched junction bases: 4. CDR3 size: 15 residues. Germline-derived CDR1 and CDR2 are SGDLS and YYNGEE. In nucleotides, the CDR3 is TGTGCCAGCAGCGTAGGGACAGGAGGGAATTCACCCCTCCACTTT. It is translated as CASSVGTGGNSPLHF. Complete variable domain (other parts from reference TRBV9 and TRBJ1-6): DSGVTQTPKHLITATGQRVTLRCSPRSGDLSVYWYQQSLDQGLQFLIQYYNGEERAKGNILERFSAQQFPDLHSELNLSSLELGDSALYFCASSVGTGGNSPLHFGNGTRLTVT.

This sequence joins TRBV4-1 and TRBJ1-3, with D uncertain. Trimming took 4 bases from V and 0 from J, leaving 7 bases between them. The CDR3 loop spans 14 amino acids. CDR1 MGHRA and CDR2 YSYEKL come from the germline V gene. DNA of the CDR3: TGCGCCAGCAGCCGTGGCAGCTCTGGAAACACCATATATTTT. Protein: CASSRGSSGNTIYF.

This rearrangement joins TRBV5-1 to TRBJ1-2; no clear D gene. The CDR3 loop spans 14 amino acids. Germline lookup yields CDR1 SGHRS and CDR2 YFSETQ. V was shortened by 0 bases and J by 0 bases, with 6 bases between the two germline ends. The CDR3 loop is CASSLATANYGYTF. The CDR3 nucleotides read TGCGCCAGCAGCTTGGCCACAGCTAACTATGGCTACACCTTC.

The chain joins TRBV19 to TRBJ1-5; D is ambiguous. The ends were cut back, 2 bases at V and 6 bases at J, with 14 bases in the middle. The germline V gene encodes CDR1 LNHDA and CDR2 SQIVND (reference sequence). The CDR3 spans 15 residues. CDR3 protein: CASSITRGAGQPQHF. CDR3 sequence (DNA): TGTGCCAGTAGTATAACCCGGGGAGCGGGTCAGCCCCAGCATTTT.

CDR3 sequence reads: CASSSLAGGQETQYF. The CDR3 bases are TGTGCCAGCAGTTCCCTAGCGGGGGGCCAAGAGACCCAGTACTTC. The chain recombines TRBV28 with TRBJ2-5; 11 nucleotides line up with TRBD2. The CDR3 extends over 15 amino acids. Germline CDR1 MDHEN, CDR2 SYDVKM. V gave up 4 bases and J gave up 1 base; unmatched junction bases: 2. The full variable domain, with the rest looked up from reference TRBV28 and TRBJ2-5, is DVKVTQSSRYLVKRTGEKVFLECVQDMDHENMFWYRQDPGLGLRLIYFSYDVKMKEKGDIPEGYSVSREKKERFSLILESASTNQTSMYLCASSSLAGGQETQYFGPGTRLLVL.

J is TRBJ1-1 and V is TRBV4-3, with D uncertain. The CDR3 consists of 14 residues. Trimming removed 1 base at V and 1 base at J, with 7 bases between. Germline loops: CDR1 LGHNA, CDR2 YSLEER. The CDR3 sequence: CASSQGQRNTEAFF. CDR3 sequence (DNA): TGCGCCAGCAGCCAAGGACAAAGGAACACTGAAGCTTTCTTT.

CDR3 DNA: TGTGCCAGCAGCCTTGTAGTAGCCGGAGCGACCCAGTACTTC. Its translation is CASSLVVAGATQYF. The rearrangement uses TRBV7-6 and TRBJ2-5; unclear D gene. V lost 5 bases, J lost 7 bases, and 17 bases lay in between. This CDR3 region has 14 residues. CDR1 is SGHVS and CDR2 is FNYEAQ in the germline V gene.

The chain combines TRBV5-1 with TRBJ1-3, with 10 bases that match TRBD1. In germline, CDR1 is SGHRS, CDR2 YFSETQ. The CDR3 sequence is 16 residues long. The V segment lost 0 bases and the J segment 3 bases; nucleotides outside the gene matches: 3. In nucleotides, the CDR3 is TGCGCCAGCAGCTTGGGACAGGGGGCATATGGAAACACCATATATTTT. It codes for CASSLGQGAYGNTIYF.

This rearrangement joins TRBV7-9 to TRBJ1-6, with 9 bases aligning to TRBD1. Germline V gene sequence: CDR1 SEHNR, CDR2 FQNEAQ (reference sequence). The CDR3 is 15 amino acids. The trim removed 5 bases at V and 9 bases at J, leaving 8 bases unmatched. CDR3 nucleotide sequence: TGTGCCAGCAGCGACCGGGACAGGGAACCTTCACCCCTCCACTTT. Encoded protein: CASSDRDREPSPLHF.

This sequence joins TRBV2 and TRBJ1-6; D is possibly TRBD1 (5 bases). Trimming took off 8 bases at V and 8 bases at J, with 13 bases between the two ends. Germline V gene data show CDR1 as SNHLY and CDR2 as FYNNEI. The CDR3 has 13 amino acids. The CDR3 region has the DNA TGTGCCAGCGGGGGACTCCGTGATTCACCCCTCCACTTT. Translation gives CASGGLRDSPLHF.

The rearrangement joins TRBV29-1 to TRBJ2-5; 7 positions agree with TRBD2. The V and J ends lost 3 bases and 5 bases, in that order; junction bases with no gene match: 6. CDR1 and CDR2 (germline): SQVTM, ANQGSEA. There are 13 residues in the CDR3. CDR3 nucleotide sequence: TGCAGCGTTGACTCCGGGGGAGGGGAGACCCAGTACTTC. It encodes CSVDSGGGETQYF.